The rows below give T cell receptor beta chains drawn from one sample of a study of Tregs in tolerant kidney transplant recipients. The assay was immunoSEQ multiplex PCR, and TCRdb's table has in-frame clones only and misses some. The sample has 100,000 to 150,000 clones, around nine tenths seen once; the top ten hold more than 0.5%. Sequencing was carried out using CD4+ T cells from blood. These receptors originate from a human donor in good health. Each CDR3 is given without its conserved first and last residue. A D gene is named only where the DNA matches it firmly.

cdr3_aa | v_call | d_call
ASSPRQADNSPLH | TRBV7-8 | .
ASSLGTFRVSGANVLT | TRBV5-5 | .
ASSLATVTNYGYT | TRBV11-2 | .
ASSDTGTWGTDTQY | TRBV7-9 | .
ASSLFLGDFTYEQY | TRBV7-9 | .
ASSSQPGAPVEAF | TRBV9 | .
ASSPYSVPSHTGELF | TRBV18 | .
ASSLRVAGDYNEQF | TRBV7-3 | .
ASRRDRAPNYGYT | TRBV19 | TRBD1
ASSLERGYGYT | TRBV11-2 | .
ASRTSLRGNTIY | TRBV6-1 | .
ASSLVIYEQY | TRBV7-7 | .
ASSGYRGPKVNEQF | TRBV10-2 | .
ASSLGDREITEAF | TRBV5-1 | TRBD1
ASSRTGVYEQY | TRBV2 | TRBD1
ASSELVTGQETQY | TRBV6-1 | .
ASSLAGGTDTQY | TRBV7-9 | TRBD2
ASSPPGTRRGEQY | TRBV28 | .
ASSQDLTSGEETQY | TRBV4-1 | TRBD2
ASSGQAGTDTQY | TRBV19 | .